These T cell receptor beta chains were read from a single sample in a study of T cell responses to AZD1222 COVID-19 vaccine. The data were produced by immunoSEQ multiplex PCR, yet TCRdb's version contains in-frame clones alone and is incomplete. The sample holds 95,000 to 150,000 clones, about nine tenths seen once. Here the sequenced sample was peripheral blood, taken on day 0 of MenACWY control vaccination. The receptor set was obtained from an adult in good health. The CDR3 runs from the conserved cysteine through the conserved F or W. D genes are given only for firm matches. The listing skips clone size in some rows; elsewhere it reads once, few, many or a size class.

.	TRBD1	TRBV19	TRBJ2-5	16	CASSIFDTGGRETQYF	TGTGCCAGTAGTATTTTCGACACAGGGGGTCGAGAGACCCAGTACTTC
once	TRBD2	TRBV6-6	TRBJ2-4	15	CASSTTSGRRYIQYF	TGTGCCAGCAGTACAACTAGCGGGAGGAGATACATTCAGTACTTC
.	TRBD2	TRBV9	TRBJ2-3	14	CASSVSGSTDTQYF	TGTGCCAGCAGCGTTAGCGGGAGCACAGATACGCAGTATTTT
.	TRBD2	TRBV7-6	TRBJ2-2	16	CASSLGLAANTGELFF	TGTGCCAGCAGCTTAGGACTAGCGGCAAACACCGGGGAGCTGTTTTTT
.	.	TRBV3-1/TRBV3-2	TRBJ1-1	12	CASSHVRTEAFF	TGTGCCAGCAGCCATGTGCGTACTGAAGCTTTCTTT
.	TRBD1	TRBV11-2	TRBJ2-3	16	CASRPGQGGGTDTQYF	TGTGCCAGCAGGCCGGGACAGGGAGGGGGCACAGATACGCAGTATTTT
.	.	TRBV30	TRBJ2-1	16	CAWSARGLSSYNEQFF	TGTGCCTGGAGTGCTCGGGGCTTGAGCTCCTACAATGAGCAGTTCTTC
.	TRBD1	TRBV27	TRBJ2-3	15	CASKSAGTGSDTQYF	TGTGCCAGTAAATCTGCCGGGACAGGGTCAGATACGCAGTATTTT
.	.	TRBV5-4	TRBJ2-5	13	CASSLQGTETQYF	TGTGCCAGCAGCTTACAGGGAACAGAGACCCAGTACTTC
.	TRBD2	TRBV3-1/TRBV3-2	TRBJ2-7	15	CASSLFSGGDYEQYF	TGTGCCAGCAGCCTGTTTTCGGGAGGAGACTACGAGCAGTACTTC
once	.	TRBV18	TRBJ1-5	14	CASSLDLSNQPQHF	TGTGCCAGCTCCCTTGACCTGAGCAATCAGCCCCAGCATTTT
.	.	TRBV21-1	TRBJ1-1	12	CASSKVQRRPFF	TGTGCCAGCAGCAAAGTGCAGAGGAGGCCTTTCTTT
.	TRBD1	TRBV5-5	TRBJ2-7	15	CASSQVDRGHYEQYF	TGTGCCAGCAGCCAGGTGGACAGGGGGCACTACGAGCAGTACTTC
.	.	TRBV5-1	TRBJ2-6	15	CASRWTDSGANVLTF	TGCGCCAGCAGGTGGACAGATTCTGGGGCCAACGTCCTGACTTTC
.	TRBD1	TRBV2	TRBJ1-2	13	CASSGTANYGYTF	TGTGCCAGCTCCGGGACAGCTAACTATGGCTACACCTTC
.	TRBD1	TRBV20-1	TRBJ1-1	19	CSASFYRGQKNWVNTEAFF	TGCAGTGCTAGTTTCTATCGGGGACAGAAAAATTGGGTGAACACTGAAGCTTTCTTT
.	.	TRBV27	TRBJ2-7	13	CASSFRDAYEQYF	TGTGCCAGCAGTTTCCGGGACGCTTACGAGCAGTACTTC
.	TRBD1	TRBV19	TRBJ2-5	14	CASSIDRDRETQYF	TGTGCCAGTAGTATAGATCGGGACAGAGAGACCCAGTACTTC
.	.	TRBV9	TRBJ1-5	13	CASSVASNQPQHF	TGTGCCAGCAGCGTAGCTAGCAATCAGCCCCAGCATTTT
.	.	TRBV28	TRBJ1-1	14	CASSLDGMNTEAFF	TGTGCCAGCAGTTTGGACGGCATGAACACTGAAGCTTTCTTT
.	.	TRBV27	TRBJ1-1	13	CASSLVGVAEAFF	TGTGCCAGCAGTTTAGTGGGTGTCGCTGAAGCTTTCTTT
.	TRBD1	TRBV19	TRBJ2-2	18	CASRVGARGQGNTGELFF	TGTGCCAGTAGAGTCGGGGCGAGGGGGCAGGGCAACACCGGGGAGCTGTTTTTT
.	TRBD1	TRBV5-1	TRBJ2-7	16	CASSTWTGGTTYEQYF	TGCGCCAGCAGCACCTGGACAGGGGGCACAACCTACGAGCAGTACTTC
.	TRBD2	TRBV2	TRBJ2-5	16	CASSVPLEGLAGTQYF	TGTGCCAGCAGTGTACCTCTCGAGGGACTAGCGGGGACCCAGTACTTC
.	TRBD2	TRBV3-1/TRBV3-2	TRBJ2-3	18	CASSRTSGGASSTDTQYF	TGTGCCAGCAGCCGGACTAGCGGGGGGGCGTCTAGCACAGATACGCAGTATTTT
.	.	TRBV5-4	TRBJ2-2	16	CASSPGAGSNTGELFF	TGTGCCAGCAGCCCTGGGGCCGGCAGCAACACCGGGGAGCTGTTTTTT
once	.	TRBV28	TRBJ2-7	13	CASSLGSSYEQYF	TGTGCCAGCAGTTTGGGCAGCTCCTACGAGCAGTACTTC
.	.	TRBV18	TRBJ2-2	14	CASSPSPNTGELFF	TGTGCCAGCTCACCATCACCGAACACCGGGGAGCTGTTTTTT
.	.	TRBV16	TRBJ1-1	13	CASSPGQNTEAFF	TGTGCCAGCAGCCCAGGCCAGAACACTGAAGCTTTCTTT
.	.	TRBV28	TRBJ2-3	13	CASTTMNTDTQYF	TGTGCCAGCACCACGATGAACACAGATACGCAGTATTTT
.	.	TRBV7-2	TRBJ1-6	15	CASSLGGSYNSPLHF	TGTGCCAGCAGCTTAGGGGGCTCCTATAATTCACCCCTCCACTTT
.	.	TRBV25-1	TRBJ2-1	15	CASSGTKRGNNEQFF	TGTGCCAGCAGTGGCACAAAAAGAGGGAACAATGAGCAGTTCTTC
.	TRBD1	TRBV23-1	TRBJ1-2	18	CASSHLEDRGRVGYGYTF	TGCGCCAGCAGTCACCTCGAGGACAGGGGGCGCGTCGGCTATGGCTACACCTTC
.	.	TRBV5-8	TRBJ2-2	16	CASSFGRGGDTGELFF	TGTGCCAGCAGCTTTGGTAGGGGCGGTGACACCGGGGAGCTGTTTTTT
.	.	TRBV5-4	TRBJ1-6	14	CASSREGYNSPLHF	TGTGCCAGCAGCCGGGAAGGGTATAATTCACCCCTCCACTTT
many	TRBD1	TRBV15	TRBJ1-3	18	CATSREIRTGRSGNTIYF	TGTGCCACCAGCAGAGAAATTAGGACAGGGCGGTCTGGAAACACCATATATTTT
.	TRBD2	TRBV28	TRBJ2-3	15	CASSLAGGPSDTQYF	TGTGCCAGCAGTTTAGCGGGGGGGCCATCGGATACGCAGTATTTT
once	.	TRBV4-1	TRBJ1-4	17	CASRTTGGLNMDEKLFF	TGCGCCAGCAGGACGACGGGGGGTTTAAATATGGATGAAAAACTGTTTTTT
.	.	TRBV5-1	TRBJ2-5	15	CASSLGLAIGETQYF	TGCGCCAGCAGCTTGGGGCTAGCTATAGGAGAGACCCAGTACTTC
.	.	TRBV6-2/TRBV6-3	TRBJ2-1	14	CASSWGDDYNEQFF	TGTGCCAGCAGTTGGGGGGACGACTACAATGAGCAGTTCTTC
once	TRBD1	TRBV12-3/TRBV12-4	TRBJ2-7	13	CASSLGQGDEQYF	TGTGCCAGCAGTTTAGGACAGGGGGACGAGCAGTACTTC
.	TRBD1	TRBV28	TRBJ2-1	15	CASSTGTGDYNEQFF	TGTGCCAGCAGCACCGGGACAGGGGACTACAATGAGCAGTTCTTC
.	.	TRBV6-5	TRBJ1-2	13	CASSYGGNYGYTF	TGTGCCAGCAGTTACGGGGGGAACTATGGCTACACCTTC
.	.	TRBV10-1	TRBJ2-2	13	CASSGPNTGELFF	TGCGCCAGCAGTGGACCGAACACCGGGGAGCTGTTTTTT
.	TRBD1	TRBV29-1	TRBJ2-2	14	CSAGTGGGTGELFF	TGCAGCGCCGGGACAGGGGGAGGAACCGGGGAGCTGTTTTTT
once	.	TRBV4-2	TRBJ2-1	13	CASSQDNVNEQFF	TGTGCCAGCAGCCAAGATAACGTGAATGAGCAGTTCTTC